The 30 T cell receptor beta chains below all came from one sample that was sequenced in a study of blood T cell repertoires in COVID-19. This table comes from immunoSEQ multiplex PCR, and its TCRdb copy is limited to in-frame clones, with some not included. The sample includes 180,000 or so clones, approximately 83% of them seen just once. Sequencing was performed on peripheral blood. These receptors were collected from a woman aged 40 to 50 with COVID-19, enrolled during active disease.

This rearrangement joins TRBV18 to TRBJ1-2; the match to TRBD1 covers 7 bases. The V and J ends lost 4 bases and 6 bases, in that order; junction bases with no gene match: 5. This CDR3 contains 13 residues. Per germline, CDR1 KGHSH and CDR2 LQKENI. CDR3 DNA sequence: TGTGCCAGCTCACAGGACAGGACCGATGGCTACACCTTC. Translated, it gives CASSQDRTDGYTF.

The V call is TRBV12-3 or TRBV12-4, the J call TRBJ1-5, with a possible D match to TRBD1 (6 bases). The CDR3 covers 11 residues. Trimming took 6 bases from V and 13 from J, leaving 13 bases between them. The CDR3 bases are TGTGCCAGCAGCCTGGACAGATCACAGCATTTT. This sequence encodes CASSLDRSQHF.

J is TRBJ2-2 and V is TRBV21-1; the D call of TRBD1 is as the table states it, not checked on the DNA. TRBV21-1 is reported as a pseudogene. The CDR3 has 16 amino acids. CDR3 DNA sequence: TGTGCCAGCAGCACTTACAGCTTCGCGAACACCGGGGAGCTGTTTTTT. It specifies CASSTYSFANTGELFF.

The chain couples TRBV18 to TRBJ1-5; the D is unclear. V lost 5 bases and J 6 bases, leaving 8 bases between the germline ends. Looked up from germline, CDR1 is KGHSH and CDR2 is LQKENI. This CDR3 is built from 12 residues. The CDR3 here is CASSKIAQPQHF. As DNA, the CDR3 is TGTGCCAGCTCAAAGATAGCTCAGCCCCAGCATTTT.

Here the CDR3 DNA reads TGTGCCAGTATTAAGGGGCTGGGGGGTCCACGTCTGAACACTGAAGCTTTCTTT. Translating gives CASIKGLGGPRLNTEAFF. V and J are TRBV19 and TRBJ1-1; D is perhaps TRBD1 (5 bases). This CDR3 comprises 18 residues. The V and J ends lost 7 bases and 0 bases respectively, with 24 bases between them. Germline V CDR1 and CDR2: LNHDA, SQIVND (reference sequence).

This chain connects TRBV9 to TRBJ2-1, with 7 bases identical to TRBD2. Germline-derived CDR1 and CDR2 are SGDLS and YYNGEE. V was clipped by 4 bases and J by 9 bases; unmatched bases: 1. The CDR3 length is 11 residues. The CDR3 loop reads CASSTGGEQFF. In nucleotides, the CDR3 is TGTGCCAGCAGCACGGGGGGTGAGCAGTTCTTC.

Only a few counts were recorded for this clone. The V call is TRBV6-1, the J call TRBJ2-5; 9 positions match TRBD2. This CDR3 region has 15 residues. Germline trimming cut 4 bases from V and 6 bases from J; bases unmatched to any gene: 9. Germline CDR1 and CDR2: MNHNS and SASEGT. The CDR3 bases are TGTGCCAGCAGTGTAGCGGGAGTCTCTCAGCAGACCCAGTACTTC. Its translation: CASSVAGVSQQTQYF.

This clone was seen a few times. The chain couples TRBV11-2 to TRBJ2-7; 15 nucleotides agree with TRBD2. Germline-derived CDR1 and CDR2 are SGHAT and FQNNGV. The length of the CDR3 is 15 residues. Unmatched junction bases numbered 4, after V lost 4 bases and J lost 6 bases. The CDR3: CASSSGLAGGVEQYF. CDR3 in DNA: TGTGCCAGCAGCTCCGGACTAGCGGGAGGGGTCGAGCAGTACTTC.

The chain links TRBV5-1 to TRBJ2-7; the D gene is possibly TRBD1 (6 bases). The germline CDR1 and CDR2 sequences are SGHRS and YFSETQ. Trimming left V 4 bases short and J 5 bases short, with 22 bases between. CDR3 length: 16 amino acids. The CDR3 DNA reads as TGCGCCAGCAGCCTACTTCCTGGGGGACAAGGCGACGAGCAGTACTTC. It yields the protein CASSLLPGGQGDEQYF.

The genes are TRBV19 and TRBJ1-6; 9 bases map to TRBD1. The V gene's germline CDR1 is LNHDA and CDR2 SQIVND (reference sequence). The CDR3 spans 17 residues. With 6 bases clipped from V and 10 bases from J, the junction kept 16 bases outside the gene matches. CDR3 loop: CASRPKGLGTGRSPLHF. The CDR3 nucleotides are TGTGCCAGTAGACCCAAGGGCCTCGGGACAGGGAGGTCACCCCTCCACTTT.

This clone showed up just once. This CDR3 is CASSPLRGDEVFF. Written as DNA, the CDR3 is TGTGCCAGCAGTCCACTGCGAGGTGACGAGGTTTTCTTT. V gene TRBV6-5 combines with J gene TRBJ1-1; D remains ambiguous. V was clipped by 5 bases and J by 13 bases, with 20 bases between them. The germline V gene encodes CDR1 MNHEY and CDR2 SVGAGI. This CDR3 spans 13 amino acids.

This clone was seen a few times. The rearrangement uses TRBV7-9 and TRBJ1-1; D not certain. Germline V gene data show CDR1 as SEHNR and CDR2 as FQNEAQ (reference sequence). Trimming took 3 bases from V and 11 from J, leaving 10 bases between them. This CDR3 region has 11 residues. DNA of the CDR3: TGTGCCAGCAGCTTTGGAGGAACGGCTTTCTTT. Translation gives CASSFGGTAFF.

V gene TRBV19 combines with J gene TRBJ1-3, with 9 positions matching TRBD1. Germline assignment: CDR1 LNHDA and CDR2 SQIVND (reference sequence). This CDR3 has 15 amino acids. Unmatched junction bases numbered 8, after V lost 7 bases and J lost 4 bases. The DNA of the CDR3 is TGTGCCAGTACCATCTCCGGGACAGGGGGAAACACCATATATTTT. It is translated as CASTISGTGGNTIYF.

The V call is TRBV28, the J call TRBJ1-2; 8 nucleotides line up with TRBD1. The CDR3 spans 14 residues. Germline V lookup: CDR1 MDHEN, CDR2 SYDVKM. V shed 2 bases, J shed 8 bases, and the junction held 7 bases outside the gene matches. CDR3 sequence (DNA): TGTGCCAGCAGTTTAAGCCAGGGGGCGCTAGGCTACACCTTC. It is translated as CASSLSQGALGYTF.

The V call is TRBV27, the J call TRBJ1-1; a possible D gene is TRBD1 (5 bases). The germline V gene encodes CDR1 MNHEY and CDR2 SMNVEV (reference sequence). The CDR3 is made up of 15 amino acids. The V gene lost 2 bases and the J gene lost 10 bases, with 20 bases spanning the gap. Written as DNA, the CDR3 is TGTGCCAGCAGTTTAAGGGCAGGGTGGGATGGGCGAGCTTTCTTT. Its translation: CASSLRAGWDGRAFF.

This chain uses TRBV5-4 with TRBJ1-2, with D hard to call. From germline, CDR1 is SGHNT and CDR2 YYREEE (reference sequence). The CDR3 extends over 14 amino acids. The V end was cut by 3 bases, the J end by 5 bases, with 14 bases between. The CDR3 DNA reads TGTGCCAGCAGCTACGCTCGCGGGCCTTATGGCTACACCTTC. Translating gives CASSYARGPYGYTF.

The chain employs TRBV5-8 and TRBJ2-6, with D perhaps matching TRBD1 (5 bases). Germline lookup yields CDR1 SGHTS and CDR2 YDEGEE. Trimming pared 4 bases from V and 0 bases from J, leaving 14 bases between. The CDR3 extends over 17 amino acids. CDR3: CASSQGNQISGANVLTF. CDR3 DNA: TGTGCCAGCAGCCAGGGAAACCAAATCTCTGGGGCCAACGTCCTGACTTTC. The complete variable domain, with remaining parts taken from reference TRBV5-8 and TRBJ2-6, reads EAGVTQSPTHLIKTRGQQATLRCSPISGHTSVYWYQQALGLGLQFLLWYDEGEERNRGNFPPRFSGRQFPNYSSELNVNALELEDSALYLCASSQGNQISGANVLTFGAGSRLTVL.

The rearrangement uses TRBV5-5 and TRBJ2-5, with 14 bases fitting TRBD2. The CDR3 spans 16 residues. Looked up from germline, CDR1 is SGHKS and CDR2 is YYEKEE (reference sequence). V dropped 4 bases and J dropped 5; count of bases not matched to a gene: 7. The CDR3: CASSLGLAGGRETQYF. CDR3 bases: TGTGCCAGCAGCCTAGGACTAGCGGGGGGTAGGGAGACCCAGTACTTC.

A single count supports this clone. This sequence joins TRBV27 and TRBJ2-7; 7 bases are a match to TRBD1. V lost 8 bases to trimming and J lost 2 bases; unmatched junction nucleotides: 3. The CDR3 extends over 12 amino acids. Germline CDR1 is MNHEY and CDR2 is SMNVEV (reference sequence). CDR3 protein: CASWDSTYEQYF. The CDR3 bases are TGTGCCAGCTGGGACAGCACCTACGAGCAGTACTTC.

The chain links TRBV4-1 to TRBJ1-1; D remains ambiguous. With 5 bases removed from V and 4 bases from J, the gap between germline ends came to 11 bases. The length of the CDR3 is 13 residues. In germline, CDR1 is MGHRA, CDR2 YSYEKL. CDR3 sequence (DNA): TGCGCCAGCAGCTACCCGGCAGGCACTGAAGCTTTCTTT. Translating gives CASSYPAGTEAFF.

With respect to this clone: The sample contains more than one DNA sequence encoding this CDR3. CDR3 loop: CASSLRGRGYTF. The DNA for the CDR3 is TGTGCCAGCAGTTTAAGGGGGCGAGGCTACACCTTC. This sequence joins TRBV12-3 or TRBV12-4 and TRBJ1-2; TRBD1 aligns across 7 bases. The CDR3 loop spans 12 amino acids. With 2 bases clipped from V and 8 bases from J, the junction kept 2 bases outside the gene matches.

The CDR3 region has the DNA TGTGCCAGCAGTCCCTTCGGGGGTGATCAGCCCCAGCATTTT. Translation: CASSPFGGDQPQHF. The chain combines TRBV27 with TRBJ1-5; TRBD1 is a possible D gene (5 bases). CDR1 MNHEY and CDR2 SMNVEV come from the germline V gene (reference sequence). CDR3 length: 14 amino acids. The V end lost 5 bases, the J end lost 5 bases, and 13 bases lay between the germline ends.

This clone was observed once. This chain links TRBV5-4 with TRBJ2-1, with 8 bases lining up with TRBD2. CDR1 and CDR2 (germline): SGHNT, YYREEE (reference sequence). V shed 1 base, J shed 5 bases, and the junction held 5 bases outside the gene matches. CDR3 length equals 15 residues. Here the CDR3 reads CASSLKREIDNEQFF. The CDR3 DNA reads as TGTGCCAGCAGCTTGAAGCGGGAGATCGACAATGAGCAGTTCTTC. The full variable domain, rest sourced from reference TRBV5-4 and TRBJ2-1, is ETGVTQSPTHLIKTRGQQVTLRCSSQSGHNTVSWYQQALGQGPQFIFQYYREEENGRGNFPPRFSGLQFPNYSSELNVNALELDDSALYLCASSLKREIDNEQFFGPGTRLTVL.

This clone has only one observation. The rearrangement joins TRBV28 to TRBJ1-2; D uncertain. This CDR3 spans 10 amino acids. With 10 bases removed from V and 4 bases from J, the gap between germline ends came to 7 bases. CDR1 is MDHEN and CDR2 is SYDVKM in the germline V gene. The CDR3: CATRVYGYTF. The CDR3 DNA follows: TGTGCCACCCGGGTCTATGGCTACACCTTC.

V and J are TRBV5-1 and TRBJ1-6; 11 bases agree with TRBD1. From germline, CDR1 is SGHRS and CDR2 YFSETQ. V trimming: 4 bases; J trimming: 8 bases; junction bases outside the gene matches: 8. This CDR3 is built from 16 residues. CDR3 loop: CASSLGTGGSDSPLHF. In nucleotides, the CDR3 is TGCGCCAGCAGCCTAGGGACAGGGGGTTCGGATTCACCCCTCCACTTT.

This sequence joins TRBV5-1 and TRBJ2-2; 9 positions match TRBD1. The CDR3 loop spans 17 amino acids. V dropped 4 bases and J dropped 1; count of bases not matched to a gene: 8. The germline V gene encodes CDR1 SGHRS and CDR2 YFSETQ. The DNA for the CDR3 is TGCGCCAGCAGCCGAGGGGACAGGGAGAGGAACACCGGGGAGCTGTTTTTT. Amino acids: CASSRGDRERNTGELFF.

This rearrangement joins TRBV5-1 to TRBJ2-1; a weak D match, TRBD2 (6 bases). This CDR3 has 15 residues. V was shortened by 0 bases and J by 4 bases, with 11 bases between the two germline ends. Germline loops: CDR1 SGHRS, CDR2 YFSETQ. CDR3: CASSLDGGKYNEQFF. CDR3 DNA: TGCGCCAGCAGCTTGGACGGCGGGAAGTACAATGAGCAGTTCTTC. Full variable domain (outside the CDR3, taken from reference TRBV5-1 and TRBJ2-1): KAGVTQTPRYLIKTRGQQVTLSCSPISGHRSVSWYQQTPGQGLQFLFEYFSETQRNKGNFPGRFSGRQFSNSRSEMNVSTLELGDSALYLCASSLDGGKYNEQFFGPGTRLTVL.

This chain uses TRBV7-9 with TRBJ2-7; 9 bases are shared with TRBD1. Germline assignment: CDR1 SEHNR and CDR2 FQNEAQ (reference sequence). J was trimmed by 4 bases and V by 1 base; bases with no gene match: 2. CDR3 length: 14 residues. Here the CDR3 reads CASSLGGQGYEQYF. CDR3 coding DNA: TGTGCCAGCAGCTTAGGGGGACAGGGATACGAGCAGTACTTC. The full variable domain, completed using reference TRBV7-9 and TRBJ2-7, is DTGVSQNPRHKITKRGQNVTFRCDPISEHNRLYWYRQTLGQGPEFLTYFQNEAQLEKSRLLSDRFSAERPKGSFSTLEIQRTEQGDSAMYLCASSLGGQGYEQYFGPGTRLTVT.

This sequence joins TRBV5-8 and TRBJ1-6; 9 bases align to TRBD1. The CDR3 covers 15 residues. Trimming at V came to 3 bases and at J to 6 bases, leaving 4 bases not matched to a gene. Germline loops: CDR1 SGHTS, CDR2 YDEGEE. CDR3 nucleotide sequence: TGTGCCAGCAGCTCCGAGGACAGGGGTAATTCACCCCTCCACTTT. It specifies CASSSEDRGNSPLHF.

This clone appeared a few times. The V call is TRBV6-5, the J call TRBJ1-1, with TRBD1 matching 10 bases. Germline V gene lookup returns CDR1 MNHEY and CDR2 SVGAGI. The CDR3 spans 13 residues. The V segment lost 5 bases and the J segment 7 bases; nucleotides outside the gene matches: 4. CDR3: CASSPGTGVEAFF. In DNA, the CDR3 is TGTGCCAGCAGTCCCGGGACAGGGGTTGAAGCTTTCTTT.